The 7 T cell receptor beta chains in this list originate from one sample, sequenced in a study of Graves' ophthalmopathy and Graves' hyperthyroidism. Researchers took RNA transcripts and amplified TCR beta CDR3 regions from them. Second-round multiplex PCR came after a first-round RT-PCR that employed HTBI primers. TCRdb used MiXCR to reprocess the multiplex PCR reads, holding one entry per CDR3 protein. The sample carries 600,000 to 950,000 distinct CDR3 sequences, 40% recorded once. Sequenced input: peripheral blood. These receptors all stem from an adult man with Graves' ophthalmopathy.

As concerns this clonotype: One junction end does not reproduce the germline sequence, and a read error may be involved. This CDR3 reads CAISESDARELFF. The CDR3 coding sequence is TGTGCCATCAGTGAGTCCGACGCTCGGGAGCTGTTTTTT. The rearrangement joins TRBV25-1 to TRBJ2-2; the D is unclear. This CDR3 has 13 amino acids. CDR1 and CDR2 (germline): MGHDK, SYGVNS.

To note about this clonotype: Because it lacks the conserved phenylalanine or tryptophan at the end, this CDR3 is likely a read error. The chain joins TRBV5-1 to TRBJ2-5; D unresolved. This CDR3 is 17 amino acids long. The V gene lost 0 bases and the J gene lost 2 bases, with 17 bases spanning the gap. Germline CDR1 and CDR2: SGHRS and YFSETQ. DNA of the CDR3: TGCGCCAGCAGCTTGGGCCTTGGCTCGGATACTCAAGAGACCCAGTACTGC. Its protein is CASSLGLGSDTQETQYC.

This clonotype was counted many times. This chain uses TRBV18 with TRBJ2-7; 7 nucleotides align to TRBD2. Germline-derived CDR1 and CDR2 are KGHSH and LQKENI. V was clipped by 5 bases and J by 0 bases; unmatched bases: 4. This CDR3 comprises 14 residues. CDR3 in DNA: TGTGCCAGCTCAAAGGGGACTATCTCCTACGAGCAGTACTTC. This codes for CASSKGTISYEQYF.

This clonotype was picked up many times. This chain joins TRBV20-1 and TRBJ1-6, with a tentative D call TRBD1 (5 bases). Germline CDR1 reads DFQATT; CDR2 reads SNEGSKA (reference sequence). This CDR3 is built from 16 residues. The V end was cut by 1 base, the J end by 6 bases, with 16 bases between. The CDR3 protein is CSARVSRGRVNSPLHF. In DNA, the CDR3 is TGCAGTGCTAGAGTCTCCCGGGGCAGGGTTAATTCACCCCTCCACTTT.

The CDR3 is CSARGGQTNTEAFF. CDR3 bases: TGCAGTGCTAGAGGGGGACAGACGAACACTGAAGCTTTCTTT. V gene TRBV20-1 combines with J gene TRBJ1-1; 7 bases are shared with TRBD1. Trimming removed 1 base from V and 1 base from J; junction bases left unmatched: 3. This CDR3 is 14 amino acids long. The germline CDR1 and CDR2 sequences are DFQATT and SNEGSKA (reference sequence).

V usage is TRBV7-9 and J usage is TRBJ1-5, with 9 positions matching TRBD1. The CDR3 sequence is 16 residues long. Germline CDR1 is SEHNR and CDR2 is FQNEAQ (reference sequence). V lost 3 bases to trimming and J lost 6 bases; unmatched junction nucleotides: 9. CDR3 nucleotide sequence: TGTGCCAGCAGCTTTCGGATGGGACAGGGCGGTCAGCCCCAGCATTTT. It specifies CASSFRMGQGGQPQHF.

J is TRBJ1-2 and V is TRBV20-1, with TRBD1 as a possible D gene (5 bases). V gave up 5 bases and J gave up 4 bases, with 11 bases separating them. The CDR3 runs to 12 residues. Germline V gene lookup returns CDR1 DFQATT and CDR2 SNEGSKA (reference sequence). The CDR3 DNA sequence: TGCAGTGCTCCTAGTGGGGGCTATGGCTACACCTTC. It yields the protein CSAPSGGYGYTF.